Below are 9 T cell receptor beta chains sequenced from a single sample in a study of blood T cell repertoires in COVID-19. Measured with immunoSEQ multiplex PCR; TCRdb has only the in-frame clones, and not every one. The sample consists of some 46,000 clones, around 82% of them appearing once. Sequenced sample: peripheral blood. All receptors come from a woman aged 80 or over with acute or convalescent COVID-19.

The chain uses TRBV5-1 and TRBJ2-2; possible D gene TRBD1, 5 bases. The CDR3 is made up of 16 amino acids. In germline, CDR1 is SGHRS, CDR2 YFSETQ. Trimming took 1 base from V and 0 from J, leaving 10 bases between them. CDR3 DNA sequence: TGCGCCAGCAGCTTGAAAGGGGTTGCGAACACCGGGGAGCTGTTTTTT. Encoded protein: CASSLKGVANTGELFF.

This clone has a single count. The chain combines TRBV2 with TRBJ1-2, with 12 bases that match TRBD1. The CDR3 covers 13 residues. Germline values: CDR1 SNHLY, CDR2 FYNNEI. The ends lost 10 bases at V and 14 bases at J; junction bases unmatched: 14. CDR3 sequence (DNA): TGTGCCACCATCGGAGACTGGGACAGGGGGCTTACCTTC. The encoded protein is CATIGDWDRGLTF.

The chain employs TRBV10-1 and TRBJ1-5; D is unclear. With 7 bases removed from V and 0 bases from J, the gap between germline ends came to 13 bases. The CDR3 contains 15 residues. CDR1 is WNHNN, CDR2 SYGVQD, per germline (reference sequence). The CDR3 coding sequence is TGCGCCAGCAAGGGAGGGTCGCGTAGCAATCAGCCCCAGCATTTT. Its translation is CASKGGSRSNQPQHF.

The chain joins TRBV6-1 to TRBJ1-3; D gene unclear. The CDR3 loop spans 15 amino acids. Between the trimmed V and J ends, which lost 1 base and 4 bases, there was a span of 11 bases. The germline gives CDR1 MNHNS, CDR2 SASEGT. The CDR3 DNA is TGTGCCAGCAGTGAAGGGGCGGCGGGGGGAAACACCATATATTTT. Translation: CASSEGAAGGNTIYF.

The gene calls are TRBV27 and TRBJ1-6; D possibly corresponds to TRBD1 (5 bases). Germline-derived CDR1 and CDR2 are MNHEY and SMNVEV (reference sequence). The CDR3 has 15 residues. V dropped 5 bases and J dropped 7 bases, with 15 bases sitting between them. The CDR3: CASSPAGLPNSPLHF. Here the CDR3 DNA reads TGTGCCAGCAGTCCTGCAGGGTTGCCGAATTCACCCCTCCACTTT.

This clone was seen a few times. The rearrangement joins TRBV7-3 to TRBJ2-3, with 7 bases identical to TRBD2. Germline V gene lookup returns CDR1 SGHTA and CDR2 FQGTGA. Trimming at V came to 5 bases and at J to 1 base, leaving 6 bases not matched to a gene. The CDR3 contains 15 residues. The CDR3 DNA sequence: TGTGCCAGCAGCGCCGGGACTACACGCACAGATACGCAGTATTTT. Amino acid sequence: CASSAGTTRTDTQYF.

The V and J genes are TRBV5-1 and TRBJ1-1, with D unresolved. The CDR3 sequence is 13 residues long. V shed 5 bases and J shed 1 base, with 9 bases lying between them. Germline V gene data show CDR1 as SGHRS and CDR2 as YFSETQ. This CDR3 is CASSYPENTEAFF. As DNA, the CDR3 is TGCGCCAGCAGTTATCCAGAGAACACTGAAGCTTTCTTT.

The rearrangement links TRBV13 to TRBJ2-7; possible D gene TRBD2, 5 bases. The CDR3 extends over 18 amino acids. V gave up 0 bases and J gave up 2 bases, with 20 bases separating them. Germline V gene sequence: CDR1 PRHDT, CDR2 FYEKMQ (reference sequence). The CDR3, as DNA: TGTGCCAGCAGCTTAGGCCTTGGTGAGTGGACTGCGACCTACGAGCAGTACTTC. Its protein is CASSLGLGEWTATYEQYF.

This chain's CDR3 is CASSVEMDRWGNTIYF. The CDR3 DNA follows: TGTGCCAGCAGCGTCGAAATGGACAGGTGGGGAAACACCATATATTTT. J is TRBJ1-3 and V is TRBV9; 7 positions agree with TRBD1. Trimming at V came to 2 bases and at J to 4 bases, leaving 9 bases not matched to a gene. The germline V gene encodes CDR1 SGDLS and CDR2 YYNGEE. The CDR3 is 16 amino acids.